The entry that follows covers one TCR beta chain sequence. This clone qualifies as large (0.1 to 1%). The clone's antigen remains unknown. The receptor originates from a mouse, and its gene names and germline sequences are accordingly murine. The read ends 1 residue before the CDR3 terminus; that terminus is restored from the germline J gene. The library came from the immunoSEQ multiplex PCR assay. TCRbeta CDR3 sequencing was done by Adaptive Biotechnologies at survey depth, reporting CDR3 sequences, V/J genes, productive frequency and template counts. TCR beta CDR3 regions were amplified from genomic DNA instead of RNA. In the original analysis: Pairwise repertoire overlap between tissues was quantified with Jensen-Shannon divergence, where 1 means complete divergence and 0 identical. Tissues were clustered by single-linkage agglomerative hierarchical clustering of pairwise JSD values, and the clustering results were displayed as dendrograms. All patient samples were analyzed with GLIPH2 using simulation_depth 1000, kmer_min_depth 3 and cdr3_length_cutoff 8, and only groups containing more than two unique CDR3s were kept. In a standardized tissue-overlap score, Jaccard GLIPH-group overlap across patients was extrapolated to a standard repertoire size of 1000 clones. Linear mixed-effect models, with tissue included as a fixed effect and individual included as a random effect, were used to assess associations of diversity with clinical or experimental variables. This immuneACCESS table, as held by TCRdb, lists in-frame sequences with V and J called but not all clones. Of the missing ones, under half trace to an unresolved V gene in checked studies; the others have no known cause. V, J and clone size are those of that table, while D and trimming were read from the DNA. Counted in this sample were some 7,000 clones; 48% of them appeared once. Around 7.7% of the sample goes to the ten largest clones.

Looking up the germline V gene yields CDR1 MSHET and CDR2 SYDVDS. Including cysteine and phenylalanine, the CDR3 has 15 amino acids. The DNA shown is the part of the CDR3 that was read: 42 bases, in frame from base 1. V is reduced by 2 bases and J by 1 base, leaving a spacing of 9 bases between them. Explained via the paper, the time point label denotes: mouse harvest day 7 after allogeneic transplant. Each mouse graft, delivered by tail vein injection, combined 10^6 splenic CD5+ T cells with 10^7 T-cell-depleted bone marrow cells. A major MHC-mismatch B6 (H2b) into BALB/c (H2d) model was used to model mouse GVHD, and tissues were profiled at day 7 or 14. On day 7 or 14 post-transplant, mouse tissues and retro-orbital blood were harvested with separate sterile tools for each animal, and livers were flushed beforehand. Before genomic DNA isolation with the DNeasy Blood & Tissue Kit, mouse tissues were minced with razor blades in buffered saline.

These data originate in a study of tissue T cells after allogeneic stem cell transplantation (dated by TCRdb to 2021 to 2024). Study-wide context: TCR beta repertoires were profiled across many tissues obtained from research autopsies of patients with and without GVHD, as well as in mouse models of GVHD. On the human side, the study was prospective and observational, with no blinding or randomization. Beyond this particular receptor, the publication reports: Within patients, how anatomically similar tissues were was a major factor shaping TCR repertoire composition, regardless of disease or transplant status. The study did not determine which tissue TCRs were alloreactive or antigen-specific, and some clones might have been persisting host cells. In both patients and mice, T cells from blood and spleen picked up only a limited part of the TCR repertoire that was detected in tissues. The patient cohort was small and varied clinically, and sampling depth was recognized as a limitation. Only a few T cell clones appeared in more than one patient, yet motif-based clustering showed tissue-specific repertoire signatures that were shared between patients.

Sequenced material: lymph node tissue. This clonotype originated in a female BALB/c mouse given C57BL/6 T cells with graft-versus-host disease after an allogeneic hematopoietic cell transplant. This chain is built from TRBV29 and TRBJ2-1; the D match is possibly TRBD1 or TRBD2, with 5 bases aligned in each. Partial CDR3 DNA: TGTGCTAGCAGTTTAGGGGCAACGAACTATGCTGAGCAGTTC. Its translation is CASSLGATNYAEQF. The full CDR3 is CASSLGATNYAEQFF.